Included here is one T cell receptor (beta chain) sequence, with context. Its antigen is currently unknown. Trimming took off 10 bases at V and 2 bases at J, with 24 bases between the two ends. The CDR3 contains 16 residues. The germline V gene encodes CDR1 MNHEY and CDR2 SMNVEV (reference sequence). This sample is part of a study of cytomegalovirus exposure and HLA in healthy donors. Study-level points and caveats: According to a subsequent analysis, TCR clusters identified in the first cohort showed a tendency to co-occur across the 120 or so validation repertoires. For cytomegalovirus status, the classifier reportedly gave diagnoses with high specificity and sensitivity. Cytomegalovirus association was listed for roughly 160 TCR beta chains.

TCRdb's table, derived via immunoSEQ multiplex PCR, lists solely in-frame clones and lacks some. The profile shows hundreds of thousands of clones, over 75% of them singletons. The donors were members of the validation cohort comprising over 100 subjects, separate from the approximately 630-subject first cohort. The rearrangement uses TRBV27 and TRBJ2-7; tentatively, D is TRBD2 (6 bases). This receptor was obtained from a woman aged 18-35 years in good health and CMV-seropositive. Sequenced material: PBMCs. The chain's CDR3 is CATRSNFVGGTYEQYF. The DNA of the CDR3 is TGTGCCACCAGGAGTAATTTTGTGGGGGGAACCTACGAGCAGTACTTC.